The clone carrying this T cell receptor (beta chain) was seen ten or more times. Its target is unknown. The CDR3 has 15 amino acids. V dropped 3 bases and J dropped 4; count of bases not matched to a gene: 10. Germline V gene sequence: CDR1 SQVTM, CDR2 ANQGSEA. This record comes from a study of CD8 T cells in ankylosing spondylitis. Overall study results and limits: Past research had described some motif variants in reactive arthritis synovial fluid and blood. Characteristic, it appeared, of ankylosing spondylitis blood was a TCR beta motif of eight or nine highly homologous variants.

Using its own MiXCR run on the 5' RACE reads, TCRdb lists one record per CDR3 protein. Of under 400,000 distinct CDR3 sequences detected, 11% appear once; the ten largest clones hold more than 7%. The clonotype was recovered from a female donor with ankylosing spondylitis or in good health (not recorded which). The chain carries TRBV29-1 and TRBJ2-3; 7 bases line up with TRBD2. The sequenced sample consisted of blood, either unsorted or a sorted T cell fraction (not recorded which). Here the CDR3 DNA reads TGCAGCGTTGATGGGTTCTGGGAGGGCCCAGATACGCAGTATTTT. Amino acids: CSVDGFWEGPDTQYF.